Here is one T cell receptor beta chain with its context. Its specificity is not known. Cultured CD4+ T cell DNA was sequenced using the Oncomine TCR Beta short-read assay. TCRdb itself ran the PCR reads through MiXCR, one entry per CDR3 protein. Of almost 20,000 distinct CDR3 sequences listed, about 40% are singletons. The data were obtained in a study of vaccination and CD4 T cells after COVID-19. At the level of the study: Six males and four females constituted the convalescent cohort, two of whom were Hispanic. Investigators stimulated cells with overlapping spike peptides drawn from SARS-CoV-2, HCoV-NL63, HCoV-OC43 and HCoV-229E.

CDR3 length: 16 residues. The V gene lost 5 bases and the J gene lost 3 bases, with 17 bases spanning the gap. CDR1 SGHAT and CDR2 FQNNGV come from the germline V gene. Described treatment: approximately nine-day PBMC culture with coronavirus spike peptide pools or control peptides (ViraFEST assay). Antigen-specific T cells were expanded with peptide pools by ViraFEST, and TCRs were then sequenced. Specimen: CD4+ T cells from blood, cultured in vitro, collected before SARS-CoV-2 vaccination. The chain combines TRBV11-2 with TRBJ1-5; D possibly corresponds to TRBD1 (5 bases). The source is a human donor who received a COVID-19 vaccine. CDR3 loop: CASSAPDTRFNQPQHF. The CDR3, as DNA: TGTGCCAGCAGCGCCCCGGACACCCGGTTCAATCAGCCCCAGCATTTT.